This TCR beta chain was found in a study of blood T cells in healthy people across ages. The junction had 4 bases not matched to a gene; V was cut back by 4 bases and J by 4 bases. The CDR3 is made up of 15 amino acids. CDR1 is SGHTA, CDR2 FQGTGA, per germline. On this clonotype itself: The antigen is undetermined.

With a J-beta primer mix and a sample-barcoded 5' primer, a second PCR ran roughly 6 to 11 cycles. A 12-random-nucleotide template-switch adaptor tagged each cDNA molecule. TCRdb processed the 5' RACE reads anew with MiXCR; each CDR3 protein has one entry. The sample records over 1,500,000 distinct CDR3 sequences, 39% being singletons. The donors, all healthy, were Caucasians living in Russia, aged roughly 6 to 95. Study conclusions and caveats: Estimates based on one million T cells were treated as lower bounds. Per million T cells, TCR beta diversity dropped about linearly as age rose.

This TCR came from a human donor in good health. The chain combines TRBV7-3 with TRBJ2-1, with 10 bases lining up with TRBD2. Input material: blood. The CDR3 bases are TGTGCCAGCAGCTCCTCTAGCGGGGGTTACAATGAGCAGTTCTTC. This encodes CASSSSSGGYNEQFF.